This T cell receptor (beta chain) is drawn from a study of identical twins. General observations from the study: It was out-of-frame TCR alpha sharing in monozygotic twins that models underestimated. Conclusions leaned on cross-sectional statistical analysis and did not track the same donors over time.

This clonotype was counted many times. Its antigen is undetermined. Each cDNA held unique molecular identifiers, and template switching gave it a universal primer site. MiXCR, applied by TCRdb to the 5' RACE reads, yields one record per CDR3 protein. The profile shows some 900,000 distinct CDR3 sequences, approximately 13% of them singletons. This same sample was also taken into another study, of yellow fever vaccine responses in identical twins.

The sequence was obtained from a woman aged 18-29 years in good health. The sequenced sample was PBMCs.

Here the CDR3 DNA reads TGTGCCAGCAGCCAAGGAGGTGGGACTAGCGGGACCAATGAGCAGTTCTTC. Encoded protein: CASSQGGGTSGTNEQFF. The J gene is TRBJ2-1, the V gene TRBV4-2, with TRBD2 matching 13 bases. The junction had 6 bases not matched to a gene; V was cut back by 1 base and J by 6 bases. CDR1 LGHNA and CDR2 YNFKEQ come from the germline V gene. There are 17 residues in the CDR3.